The rows below give T cell receptor beta chains drawn from one sample of a study of T cells in tumors after PD-1 blockade. The table came from immunoSEQ multiplex PCR; TCRdb's copy has only in-frame clones and leaves some out. The sample holds some 4,900 clones, about 66% seen once. This sample comprised tumor tissue, obtained before anti-PD-1 treatment. Receptor source: a human donor with cutaneous squamous cell carcinoma. Each CDR3 is given with its conserved first and last residue. D genes are given only for firm matches. Not all rows give a size; the values are once, few, many and, for expanded clones, a class.

j_gene	abundance	d_gene	v_gene	CDR3nt	CDR3aa
TRBJ2-7	.	TRBD2	TRBV7-9	TGTGCCAGCAGCTTCGGGACTAGCGGGGGGGATGAGTACTTC	CASSFGTSGGDEYF
TRBJ2-2	.	TRBD2	TRBV5-1	TGCGCCAGCAGCTTTCTCCTAGCGGGGACGAACACCGGGGAGCTGTTTTTT	CASSFLLAGTNTGELFF
TRBJ1-2	few	.	TRBV5-1	TGCGCCAGCAGCGCAGGGCACATCGTGGGGGGCCAGGTTGGCTACACCTTC	CASSAGHIVGGQVGYTF
TRBJ2-2	.	.	TRBV28	TGTGCCAGCAGTAGCACCGGGGAGCTGTTTTTT	CASSSTGELFF
TRBJ2-1	.	TRBD2	TRBV10-1	TGCGCCAGCAGTAGCGGGGTCCACAATGAGCAGTTCTTC	CASSSGVHNEQFF
TRBJ2-1	.	.	TRBV3-1/TRBV3-2	TGTGCCAGCAGCCAAGATCTGGGGCGGGCCAATGAGCAGTTCTTC	CASSQDLGRANEQFF
TRBJ1-2	.	.	TRBV5-6	TGTGCCAGCAGCTTTACGAACGCCCAGGGGTATGGCTACACCTTC	CASSFTNAQGYGYTF
TRBJ2-1	.	.	TRBV5-6	TGTGCCAGCAACGAAAGGGGGGTCAGCTCCTACAATGAGCAGTTCTTC	CASNERGVSSYNEQFF
TRBJ1-2	.	TRBD1	TRBV18	TGTGCCAGCTCCTCAGGGGGCAACTATGGCTACACCTTC	CASSSGGNYGYTF
TRBJ2-3	.	TRBD2	TRBV27	TGTGCCAGCAGTTTATACTCCCTAGCGGGGGCGAACACAGATACGCAGTATTTT	CASSLYSLAGANTDTQYF
TRBJ2-1	.	TRBD2	TRBV10-2	TGCGCCTGCGCGGGGGGCTCCTACAATGAGCAGTTCTTC	CACAGGSYNEQFF
TRBJ2-3	.	.	TRBV6-6	TGTGCCAGCAGCCCCCCGGGTAGCACAGATACGCAGTATTTT	CASSPPGSTDTQYF
TRBJ1-2	.	.	TRBV4-1	TGCGCCAGCAGCCAAGATGCGATAACCACCTTGGGCTACACCTTC	CASSQDAITTLGYTF
TRBJ1-2	.	.	TRBV18	TGTGCCAGCTCACCAACGACGGATGGGGGTGGCTACACCTTC	CASSPTTDGGGYTF
TRBJ1-4	.	.	TRBV5-1	TGCGCCAGCAGCTTTTACTACGCAACTAATGAAAAACTGTTTTTT	CASSFYYATNEKLFF
TRBJ1-6	.	.	TRBV2	TGTGCCAGCAGTGATCTATGGAGAAATTCACCCCTCCACTTT	CASSDLWRNSPLHF
TRBJ1-1	.	.	TRBV6-5	TGTGCCAGCAGGCGTTTAACAGGGTCCGACACTGAAGCTTTCTTT	CASRRLTGSDTEAFF
TRBJ2-5	.	TRBD2	TRBV19	TGTGCCAGTAGTATAGCGGGGGGGCCACGGGAGACCCAGTACTTC	CASSIAGGPRETQYF
TRBJ2-1	.	TRBD2	TRBV7-6	TGTGCCAGCAGCTTATACGGGGGGGGAGCGGGGAATGAGCAGTTCTTC	CASSLYGGGAGNEQFF
TRBJ2-6	.	TRBD1	TRBV12-5	TGTGCTAGTGGTTTGGGACAGGGGTCTGGGGCCAACGTCCTGACTTTC	CASGLGQGSGANVLTF
TRBJ2-2	.	TRBD1	TRBV19	TGTGCCAGTAGTCCGCACAGGGGGCAGAGGACCGGGGAGCTGTTTTTT	CASSPHRGQRTGELFF
TRBJ2-3	.	.	TRBV27	TGTGCCAGCAAAGAAGGGTCAGGGGCTCGCACAGATACGCAGTATTTT	CASKEGSGARTDTQYF
TRBJ1-5	.	.	TRBV5-5	TGTGCCAGCAGCCGGGGGGCAGAGGGTAATCAGCCCCAGCATTTT	CASSRGAEGNQPQHF
TRBJ2-7	.	.	TRBV2	TGTGCCAGCAGTGAAGCAGGGAACGAGCAGTACTTC	CASSEAGNEQYF
TRBJ2-5	.	.	TRBV19	TGTGCCAGTCGAGTCGGGAACCAAGAGACCCAGTACTTC	CASRVGNQETQYF
TRBJ2-1	few	.	TRBV7-6	TGTGCCAGCAGCCCGGCCGTGGGAGCGAGGAATGAGCAGTTCTTC	CASSPAVGARNEQFF
TRBJ1-2	.	.	TRBV10-2	TGCGCCAGCAGACAAAGGGAAGACTATGGCTACACCTTC	CASRQREDYGYTF
TRBJ2-7	few	TRBD1	TRBV27	TGTGCCAGCAGTTTAAGTTTCGGACAGGGGTACGAGCAGTACTTC	CASSLSFGQGYEQYF
TRBJ2-4	.	.	TRBV2	TGTGCCAGCAGTGAACTCGAGGCACAAAACATTCAGTACTTC	CASSELEAQNIQYF
TRBJ2-7	.	.	TRBV12-3/TRBV12-4	TGTGCCAGCAGTTTAGGCAGAAACTACGAGCAGTACTTC	CASSLGRNYEQYF
TRBJ2-7	.	.	TRBV5-6	TGTGCCAGCAGCTTGGCGTGGGCAGGGGGGCCCTACGAGCAGTACTTC	CASSLAWAGGPYEQYF
TRBJ1-5	few	.	TRBV19	TGTGCCAGTAGTATAGCCCTGGGTCAGCCCCAGCATTTT	CASSIALGQPQHF
TRBJ1-5	once	TRBD1	TRBV6-1	TGTGCCAGCAGTGGCCAGGGACAGACTGTTAGCAATCAGCCCCAGCATTTT	CASSGQGQTVSNQPQHF
TRBJ2-4	.	TRBD1	TRBV6-5	TGTGCCAGCAGTTACAGGGGGCTAGCCAAAAACATTCAGTACTTC	CASSYRGLAKNIQYF
TRBJ1-1	.	.	TRBV5-1	TGCGCCAGCAGCTTGGAAATCGGAGGAACTGAAGCTTTCTTT	CASSLEIGGTEAFF
TRBJ1-1	.	.	TRBV19	TGTGCCAGTAGTATTGGGGGTCCGAGGACTGAAGCTTTCTTT	CASSIGGPRTEAFF
TRBJ1-2	.	TRBD1	TRBV7-9	TGTGCCAGCAGCAGGGACAGTCGAGGCTACACCTTC	CASSRDSRGYTF
TRBJ1-1	.	TRBD1	TRBV3-1/TRBV3-2	TGTGCCAGCAGCCAAGACCGGGACAGGGGGCTCACTGAAGCTTTCTTT	CASSQDRDRGLTEAFF
TRBJ1-2	few	TRBD1	TRBV29-1	TGCAGCGTTAGGGACAGGGCGTCATCTGGCTACACCTTC	CSVRDRASSGYTF
TRBJ1-4	few	TRBD1	TRBV28	TGTGCCAGCAGTCCCTGGGACAGGGGAGGTGAAAAACTGTTTTTT	CASSPWDRGGEKLFF
TRBJ2-5	.	TRBD2	TRBV9	TGTGCCAGCAGCGTAGCGGGACTAGCGGGGGGGGAGACCCAGTACTTC	CASSVAGLAGGETQYF
TRBJ1-2	.	.	TRBV9	TGTGCCAGCAGCGTAGGATCTGGAGGAAACTATGGCTACACCTTC	CASSVGSGGNYGYTF
TRBJ2-1	few	TRBD1	TRBV5-1	TGCGCCAGCAGCTTGGTTTTCGGGACAGCTGTTTACAATGAGCAGTTCTTC	CASSLVFGTAVYNEQFF
TRBJ2-3	.	.	TRBV3-1/TRBV3-2	TGTGCCAGCAGCCAAGGCCCGGCGATGCAGTATTTT	CASSQGPAMQYF
TRBJ2-1	.	.	TRBV10-3	TGTGCCATCAGTGACCCAGTTTCGGCCCAGCTTCTCTTC	CAISDPVSAQLLF
TRBJ2-3	once	TRBD1	TRBV30	TGTGCCTGGAGTGTTCAACAGGGGAAGACAGATACGCAGTATTTT	CAWSVQQGKTDTQYF
TRBJ1-5	.	.	TRBV2	TGTGCCAGCAGCGTTGGGTCCGCGAATCAGCCCCAGCATTTT	CASSVGSANQPQHF
TRBJ1-4	.	.	TRBV6-6	TGTGCCAGCAACGGCAGGGTCGGTGCTAATGAAAAACTGTTTTTT	CASNGRVGANEKLFF
TRBJ2-5	.	TRBD2	TRBV5-4	TGTGCCAGCAGCCGCGGGGGGACCCAAGAGACCCAGTACTTC	CASSRGGTQETQYF
TRBJ2-3	.	.	TRBV15	TGTGCCACCAGCAGAGACGGACGAGATACGCAGTATTTT	CATSRDGRDTQYF
TRBJ2-7	.	TRBD1	TRBV18	TGTGCCAGCTCACCCACCGGACAGGGGGCGGTGAACTACGAGCAGTACTTC	CASSPTGQGAVNYEQYF
TRBJ1-6	.	TRBD1	TRBV27	TGTGCCAGCAGTCCCGGGACAGGCCGTAATTCACCCCTCCACTTT	CASSPGTGRNSPLHF